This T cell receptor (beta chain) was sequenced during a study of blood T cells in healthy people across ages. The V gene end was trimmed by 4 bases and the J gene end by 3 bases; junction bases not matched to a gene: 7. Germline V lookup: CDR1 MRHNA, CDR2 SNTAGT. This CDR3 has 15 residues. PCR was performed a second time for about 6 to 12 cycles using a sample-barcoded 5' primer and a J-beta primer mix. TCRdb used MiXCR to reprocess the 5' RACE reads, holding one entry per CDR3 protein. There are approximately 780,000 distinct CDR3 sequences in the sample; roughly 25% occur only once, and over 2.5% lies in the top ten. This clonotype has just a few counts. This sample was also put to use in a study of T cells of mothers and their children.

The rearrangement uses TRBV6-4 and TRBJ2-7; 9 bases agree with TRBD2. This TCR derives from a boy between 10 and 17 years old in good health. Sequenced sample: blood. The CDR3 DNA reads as TGTGCCAGCAGTGCCGAAGCGGGGGGCAACTACGAGCAGTACTTC. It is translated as CASSAEAGGNYEQYF.